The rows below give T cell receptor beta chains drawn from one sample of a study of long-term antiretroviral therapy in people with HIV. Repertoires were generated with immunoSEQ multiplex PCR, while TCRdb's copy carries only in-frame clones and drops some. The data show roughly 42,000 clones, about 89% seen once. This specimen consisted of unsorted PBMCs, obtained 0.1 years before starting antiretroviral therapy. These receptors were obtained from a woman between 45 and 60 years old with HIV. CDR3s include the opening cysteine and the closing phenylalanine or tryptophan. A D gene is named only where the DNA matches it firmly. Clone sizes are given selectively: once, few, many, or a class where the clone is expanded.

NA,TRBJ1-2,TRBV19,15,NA,TGTGCCAGTAGATCAGATTATGGCAGGCGCTATGGCTACACCTTC,CASRSDYGRRYGYTF
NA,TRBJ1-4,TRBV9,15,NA,TGTGCCAGCAGCGTAGGGGCAGCCACTAATGAAAAACTGTTTTTT,CASSVGAATNEKLFF
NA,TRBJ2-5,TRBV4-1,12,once,TGCGCCAGCAGCCAACCCCCTGAGACCCAGTACTTC,CASSQPPETQYF
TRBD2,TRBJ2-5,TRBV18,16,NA,TGTGCCAGCTCCATCGGCACTAGCGGGGGTCAAGAGACCCAGTACTTC,CASSIGTSGGQETQYF
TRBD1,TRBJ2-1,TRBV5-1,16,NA,TGCGCCAGCAGCGAAGAAACAGGGGTTTCCTACAATGAGCAGTTCTTC,CASSEETGVSYNEQFF
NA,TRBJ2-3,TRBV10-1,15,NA,TGCGCCAGCAGTGAGTCCGGAGGGATCCCAGATACGCAGTATTTT,CASSESGGIPDTQYF
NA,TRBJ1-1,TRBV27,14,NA,TGTGCCAGCAGTGTGGGGATATTTAGCACTGAAGCTTTCTTT,CASSVGIFSTEAFF
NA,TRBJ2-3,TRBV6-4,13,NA,TGTGCCAGCAAGAGATCAGGGACAGATACGCAGTATTTT,CASKRSGTDTQYF
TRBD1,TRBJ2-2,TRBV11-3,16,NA,TGTGCCAGCAGCTCAACTCGGACAGGCCGAACCGGGGAGCTGTTTTTT,CASSSTRTGRTGELFF
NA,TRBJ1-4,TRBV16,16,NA,TGTGCCAGCAGCCACCTGGGGGGGCGGCTGGTTGAAAAACTGTTTTTT,CASSHLGGRLVEKLFF
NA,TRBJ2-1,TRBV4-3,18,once,TGCGCCAGCAGCCAAGAAGGGGGTGTTAGACTAGTTTACAATGAGCAGTTCTTC,CASSQEGGVRLVYNEQFF
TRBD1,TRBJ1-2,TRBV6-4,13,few,TGTGCCAGCAGGGGGACAGACTCTCATGGCTACACCTTC,CASRGTDSHGYTF
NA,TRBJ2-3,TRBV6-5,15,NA,TGTGCCAGCACCCACTCCGGGACTAGCACAGATACGCAGTATTTT,CASTHSGTSTDTQYF
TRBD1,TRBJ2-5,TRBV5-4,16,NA,TGTGCCAGCAGCTCAAACCCGACAGGGGGCGGGGAGACCCAGTACTTC,CASSSNPTGGGETQYF
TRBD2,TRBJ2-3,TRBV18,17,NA,TGTGCCAGCTCACCGCGACTGACTAGCGGGGGGACAGATACGCAGTATTTT,CASSPRLTSGGTDTQYF
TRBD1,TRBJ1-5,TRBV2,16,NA,TGTGCCAGCGAAGGACAGGTGGGTCGGAGCAATCAGCCCCAGCATTTT,CASEGQVGRSNQPQHF
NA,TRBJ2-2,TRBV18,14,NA,TGTGCCAGCCAAGGGACGACGAACACCGGGGAGCTGTTTTTT,CASQGTTNTGELFF
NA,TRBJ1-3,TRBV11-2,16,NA,TGTGCCAGCAGCCCCAAGTCGGGAGGGTACGGAAACACCATATATTTT,CASSPKSGGYGNTIYF
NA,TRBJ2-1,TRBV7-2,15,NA,TGTGCCAGCAGCTTAGCAGCGGGCACTTACAATGAGCAGTTCTTC,CASSLAAGTYNEQFF
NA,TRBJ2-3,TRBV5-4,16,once,TGTGCCAGCAGCAGCCCGACGGGGTCCAGCACAGATACGCAGTATTTT,CASSSPTGSSTDTQYF
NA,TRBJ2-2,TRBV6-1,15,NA,TGTGCCAGCAGTACCAGCCGGGACTACACCGGGGAGCTGTTTTTT,CASSTSRDYTGELFF
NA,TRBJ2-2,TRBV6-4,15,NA,TGTGCCAGCAGTGGAGAGCCAGGAGAAACCGGGGAGCTGTTTTTT,CASSGEPGETGELFF
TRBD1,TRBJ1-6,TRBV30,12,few,TGTGCCTGGGACAGGGCGAATTCACCCCTCCACTTT,CAWDRANSPLHF
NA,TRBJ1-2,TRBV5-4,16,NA,TGTGCCAGCAGCTGGACCTCGGAAGGGGCGCGGGACGGCTACACCTTC,CASSWTSEGARDGYTF
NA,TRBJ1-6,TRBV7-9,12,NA,TGTGCCAGCAGCTTGGGGAATTCACCCCTCCACTTT,CASSLGNSPLHF
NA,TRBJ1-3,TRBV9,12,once,TGTGCCAGCACAGGAGTTGGAAACACCATATATTTT,CASTGVGNTIYF
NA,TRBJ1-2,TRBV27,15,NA,TGTGCCAGCAGTTTTTCTCCTCGGACCTACTATGGCTACACCTTC,CASSFSPRTYYGYTF
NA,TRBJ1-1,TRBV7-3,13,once,TGTGCCAGCAGCTTATCTTCAGGGCCTGAAGCTTTCTTT,CASSLSSGPEAFF
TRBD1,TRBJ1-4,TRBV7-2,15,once,TGTGCCAGCAGCTCCGACAGGGGGCCAGGGGAAAAACTGTTTTTT,CASSSDRGPGEKLFF
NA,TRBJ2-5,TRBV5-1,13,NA,TGCGCCAGCAGCTCACAGGGTGGCGAGACCCAGTACTTC,CASSSQGGETQYF
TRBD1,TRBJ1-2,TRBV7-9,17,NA,TGTGCCAGCAGCTTTGGGGACAGGGGAAGAGCTAACTATGGCTACACCTTC,CASSFGDRGRANYGYTF
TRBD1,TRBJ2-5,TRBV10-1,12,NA,TGCGCCAGCGGGGACAGCCAAGAGACCCAGTACTTC,CASGDSQETQYF